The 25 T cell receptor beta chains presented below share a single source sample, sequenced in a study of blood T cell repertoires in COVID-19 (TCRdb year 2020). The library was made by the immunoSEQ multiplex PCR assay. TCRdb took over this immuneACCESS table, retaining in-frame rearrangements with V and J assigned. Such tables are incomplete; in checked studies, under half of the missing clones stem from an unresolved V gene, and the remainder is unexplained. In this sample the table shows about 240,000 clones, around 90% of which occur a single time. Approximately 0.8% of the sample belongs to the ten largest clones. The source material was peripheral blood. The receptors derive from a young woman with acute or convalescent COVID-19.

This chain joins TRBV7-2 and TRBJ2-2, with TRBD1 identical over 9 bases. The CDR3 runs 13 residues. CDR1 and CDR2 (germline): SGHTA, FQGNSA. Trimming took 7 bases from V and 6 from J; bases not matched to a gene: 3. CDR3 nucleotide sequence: TGTGCCAGCACCCGGGACAGGGCCGGGGAGCTGTTTTTT. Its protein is CASTRDRAGELFF.

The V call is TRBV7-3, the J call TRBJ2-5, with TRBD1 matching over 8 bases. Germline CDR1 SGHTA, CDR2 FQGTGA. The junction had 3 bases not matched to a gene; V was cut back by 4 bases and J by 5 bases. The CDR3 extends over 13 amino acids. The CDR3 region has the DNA TGTGCCAGCAGCTCAGGGGGCGCGGAGACCCAGTACTTC. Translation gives CASSSGGAETQYF. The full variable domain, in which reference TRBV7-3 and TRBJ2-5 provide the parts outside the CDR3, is GAGVSQTPSNKVTEKGKYVELRCDPISGHTALYWYRQSLGQGPEFLIYFQGTGAADDSGLPNDRFFAVRPEGSVSTLKIQRTERGDSAVYLCASSSGGAETQYFGPGTRLLVL.

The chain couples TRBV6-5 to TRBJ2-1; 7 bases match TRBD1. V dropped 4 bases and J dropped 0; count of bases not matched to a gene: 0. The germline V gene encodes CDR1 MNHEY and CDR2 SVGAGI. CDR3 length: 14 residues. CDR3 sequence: CASSWDSSYNEQFF. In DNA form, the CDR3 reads TGTGCCAGCAGTTGGGACAGCTCCTACAATGAGCAGTTCTTC.

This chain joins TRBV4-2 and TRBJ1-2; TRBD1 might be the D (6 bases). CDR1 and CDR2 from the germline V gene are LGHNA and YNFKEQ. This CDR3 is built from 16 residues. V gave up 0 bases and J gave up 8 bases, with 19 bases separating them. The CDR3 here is CASSQELGLPQGGYTF. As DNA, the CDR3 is TGTGCCAGCAGCCAAGAATTGGGCTTACCCCAGGGGGGCTACACCTTC.

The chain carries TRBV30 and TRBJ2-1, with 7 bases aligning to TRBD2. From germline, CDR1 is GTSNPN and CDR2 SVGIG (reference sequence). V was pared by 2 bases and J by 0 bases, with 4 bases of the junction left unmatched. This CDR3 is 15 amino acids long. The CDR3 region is CAWSRTGGSYNEQFF. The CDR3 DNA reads TGTGCCTGGAGTAGGACGGGAGGCTCCTACAATGAGCAGTTCTTC.

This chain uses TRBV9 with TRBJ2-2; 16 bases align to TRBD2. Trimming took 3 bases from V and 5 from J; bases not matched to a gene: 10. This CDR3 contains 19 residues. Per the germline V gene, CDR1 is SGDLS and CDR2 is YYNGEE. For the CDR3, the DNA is TGTGCCAGCAGCGACCCTGGGACTAGCGGGAGGGCCGATACCGGGGAGCTGTTTTTT. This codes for CASSDPGTSGRADTGELFF.

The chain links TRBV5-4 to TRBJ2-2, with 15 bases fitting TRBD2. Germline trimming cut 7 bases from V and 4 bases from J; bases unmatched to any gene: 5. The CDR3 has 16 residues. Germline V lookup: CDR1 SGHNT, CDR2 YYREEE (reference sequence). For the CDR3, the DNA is TGTGCCAGCGGGGGGACTAGCGGGAGGACCACCGGGGAGCTGTTTTTT. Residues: CASGGTSGRTTGELFF.

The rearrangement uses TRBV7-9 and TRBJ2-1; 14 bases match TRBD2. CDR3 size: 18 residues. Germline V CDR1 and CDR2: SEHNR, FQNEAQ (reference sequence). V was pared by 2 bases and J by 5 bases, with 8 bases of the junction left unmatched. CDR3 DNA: TGTGCCAGCAGCTTAACAGCCGGGACTAGCGGGAGAAACAATGAGCAGTTCTTC. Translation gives CASSLTAGTSGRNNEQFF.

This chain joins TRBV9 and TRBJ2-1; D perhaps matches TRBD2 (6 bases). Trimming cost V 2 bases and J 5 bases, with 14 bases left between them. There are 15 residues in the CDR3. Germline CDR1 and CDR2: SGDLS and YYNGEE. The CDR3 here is CASSVETSSHNEQFF. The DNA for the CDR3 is TGTGCCAGCAGCGTCGAAACTAGCAGCCACAATGAGCAGTTCTTC.

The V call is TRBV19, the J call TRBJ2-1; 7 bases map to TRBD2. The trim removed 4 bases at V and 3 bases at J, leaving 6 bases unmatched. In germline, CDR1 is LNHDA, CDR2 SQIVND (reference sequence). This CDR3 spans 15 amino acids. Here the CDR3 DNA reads TGTGCCAGTAGTACTACTAGCGCCTTCTACAATGAGCAGTTCTTC. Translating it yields CASSTTSAFYNEQFF.

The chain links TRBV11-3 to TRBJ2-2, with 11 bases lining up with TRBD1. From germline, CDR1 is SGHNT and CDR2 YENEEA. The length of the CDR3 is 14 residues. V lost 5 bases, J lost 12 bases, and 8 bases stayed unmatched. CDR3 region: CASSQTRDRGKLFF. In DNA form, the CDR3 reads TGTGCCAGCAGCCAAACAAGGGACAGGGGGAAGCTGTTTTTT.

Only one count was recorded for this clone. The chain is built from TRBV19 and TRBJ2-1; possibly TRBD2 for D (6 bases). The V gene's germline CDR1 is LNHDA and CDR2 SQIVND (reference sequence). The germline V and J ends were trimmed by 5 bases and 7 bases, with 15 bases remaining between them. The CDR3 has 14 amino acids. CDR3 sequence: CASSAVAEGNEQFF. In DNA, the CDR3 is TGTGCCAGTAGTGCTGTAGCGGAAGGTAATGAGCAGTTCTTC.

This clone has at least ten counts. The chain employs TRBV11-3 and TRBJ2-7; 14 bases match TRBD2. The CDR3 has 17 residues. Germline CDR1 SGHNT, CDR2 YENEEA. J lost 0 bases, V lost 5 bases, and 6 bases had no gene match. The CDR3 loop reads CASSAPGTSGSSYEQYF. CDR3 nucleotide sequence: TGTGCCAGCAGCGCACCCGGGACTAGCGGGAGCTCCTACGAGCAGTACTTC.

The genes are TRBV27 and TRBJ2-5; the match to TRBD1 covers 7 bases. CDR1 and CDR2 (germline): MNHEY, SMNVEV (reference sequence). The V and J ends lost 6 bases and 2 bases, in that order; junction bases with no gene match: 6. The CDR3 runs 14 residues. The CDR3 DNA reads TGTGCCAGCAGCAAACAGGGGCCTCAAGAGACCCAGTACTTC. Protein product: CASSKQGPQETQYF.

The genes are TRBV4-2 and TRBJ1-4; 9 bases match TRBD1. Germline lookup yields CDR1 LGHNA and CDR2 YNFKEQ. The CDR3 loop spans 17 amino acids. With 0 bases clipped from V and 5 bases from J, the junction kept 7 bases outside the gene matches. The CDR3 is CASSQDWGGTGNEKLFF. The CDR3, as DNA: TGTGCCAGCAGCCAAGATTGGGGCGGGACAGGGAATGAAAAACTGTTTTTT.

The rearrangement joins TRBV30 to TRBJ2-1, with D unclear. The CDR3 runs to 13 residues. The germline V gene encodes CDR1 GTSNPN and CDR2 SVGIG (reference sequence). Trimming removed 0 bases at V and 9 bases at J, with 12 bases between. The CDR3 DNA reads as TGTGCCTGGAGTGTATCCCGAGGTGGTGAGCAGTTCTTC. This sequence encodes CAWSVSRGGEQFF.

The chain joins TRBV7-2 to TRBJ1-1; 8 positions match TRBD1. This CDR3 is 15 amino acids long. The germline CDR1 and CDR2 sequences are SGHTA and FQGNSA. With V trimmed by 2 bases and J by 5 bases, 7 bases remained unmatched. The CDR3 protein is CASSLWGQVGTEAFF. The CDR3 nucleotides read TGTGCCAGCAGCTTATGGGGACAGGTAGGAACTGAAGCTTTCTTT.

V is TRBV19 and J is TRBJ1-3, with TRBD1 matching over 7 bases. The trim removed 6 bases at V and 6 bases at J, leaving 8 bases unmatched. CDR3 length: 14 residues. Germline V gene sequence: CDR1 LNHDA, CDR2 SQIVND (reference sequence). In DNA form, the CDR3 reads TGTGCCAGTAGCCTTGGGACAGAACAAAACACCATATATTTT. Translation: CASSLGTEQNTIYF.

CDR3 region: CASRGTSGIYEQYF. The CDR3, as DNA: TGTGCCAGCAGGGGGACTAGCGGGATCTACGAGCAGTACTTC. This rearrangement joins TRBV6-5 to TRBJ2-7; TRBD2 matches 13 bases. The V segment lost 6 bases and the J segment 3 bases; nucleotides outside the gene matches: 2. The CDR3 runs to 14 residues. CDR1 MNHEY and CDR2 SVGAGI come from the germline V gene.

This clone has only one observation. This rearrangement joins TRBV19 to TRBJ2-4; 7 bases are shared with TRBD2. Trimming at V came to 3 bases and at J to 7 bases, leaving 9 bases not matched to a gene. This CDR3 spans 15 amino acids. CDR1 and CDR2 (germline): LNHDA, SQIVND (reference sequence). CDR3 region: CASSILGGSNNIQYF. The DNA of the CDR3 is TGTGCCAGTAGTATTTTGGGCGGGAGTAACAACATTCAGTACTTC.

The CDR3 nucleotides read TGTGCCAGCAGTTTAATGTCTAGCGGAAGGAGCTCCTACGAGCAGTACTTC. Its protein product is CASSLMSSGRSSYEQYF. This sequence joins TRBV27 and TRBJ2-7, with 7 bases identical to TRBD2. The J segment lost 0 bases and the V segment lost 2 bases, leaving 10 bases of the junction unmatched. There are 17 residues in the CDR3. The V gene's germline CDR1 is MNHEY and CDR2 SMNVEV (reference sequence).

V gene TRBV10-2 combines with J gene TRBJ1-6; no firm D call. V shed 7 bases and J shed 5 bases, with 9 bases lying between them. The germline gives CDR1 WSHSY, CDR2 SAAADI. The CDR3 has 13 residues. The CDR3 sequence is CASMRADNSPLHF. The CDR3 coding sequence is TGCGCCAGCATGAGGGCAGATAATTCACCCCTCCACTTT.

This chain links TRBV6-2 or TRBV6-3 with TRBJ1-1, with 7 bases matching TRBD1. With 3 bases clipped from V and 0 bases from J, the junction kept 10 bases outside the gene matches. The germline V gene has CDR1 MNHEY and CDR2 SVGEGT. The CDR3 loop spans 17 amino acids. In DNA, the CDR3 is TGTGCCAGCAGTTATCCCATCCCCGACAGGGTGAACACTGAAGCTTTCTTT. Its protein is CASSYPIPDRVNTEAFF.

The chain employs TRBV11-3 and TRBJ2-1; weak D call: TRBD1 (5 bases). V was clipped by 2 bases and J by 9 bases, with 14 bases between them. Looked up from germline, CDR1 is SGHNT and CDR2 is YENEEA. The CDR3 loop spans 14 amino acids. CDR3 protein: CASSLNQGLSEQFF. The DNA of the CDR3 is TGTGCCAGCAGCTTAAACCAGGGCCTGAGTGAGCAGTTCTTC. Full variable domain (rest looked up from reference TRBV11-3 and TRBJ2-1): EAGVVQSPRYKIIEKKQPVAFWCNPISGHNTLYWYLQNLGQGPELLIRYENEEAVDDSQLPKDRFSAERLKGVDSTLKIQPAELGDSAVYLCASSLNQGLSEQFFGPGTRLTVL.

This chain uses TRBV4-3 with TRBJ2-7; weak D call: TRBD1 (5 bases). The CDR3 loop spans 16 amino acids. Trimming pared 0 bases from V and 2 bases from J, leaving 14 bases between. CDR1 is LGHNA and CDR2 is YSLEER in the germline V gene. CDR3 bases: TGCGCCAGCAGCCAAGATTATCAGGGTTTAACCTACGAGCAGTACTTC. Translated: CASSQDYQGLTYEQYF.